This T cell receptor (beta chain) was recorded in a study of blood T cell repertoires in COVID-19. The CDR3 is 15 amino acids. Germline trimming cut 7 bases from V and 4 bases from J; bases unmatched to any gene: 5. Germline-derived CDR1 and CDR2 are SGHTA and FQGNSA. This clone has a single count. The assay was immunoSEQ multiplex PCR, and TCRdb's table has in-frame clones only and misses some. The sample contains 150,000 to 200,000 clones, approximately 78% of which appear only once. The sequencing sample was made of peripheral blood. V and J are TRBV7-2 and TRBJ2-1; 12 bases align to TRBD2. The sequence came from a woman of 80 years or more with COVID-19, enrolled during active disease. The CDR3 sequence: CASTGLAGPYNEQFF. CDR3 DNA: TGTGCCAGCACCGGACTAGCGGGACCTTACAATGAGCAGTTCTTC.